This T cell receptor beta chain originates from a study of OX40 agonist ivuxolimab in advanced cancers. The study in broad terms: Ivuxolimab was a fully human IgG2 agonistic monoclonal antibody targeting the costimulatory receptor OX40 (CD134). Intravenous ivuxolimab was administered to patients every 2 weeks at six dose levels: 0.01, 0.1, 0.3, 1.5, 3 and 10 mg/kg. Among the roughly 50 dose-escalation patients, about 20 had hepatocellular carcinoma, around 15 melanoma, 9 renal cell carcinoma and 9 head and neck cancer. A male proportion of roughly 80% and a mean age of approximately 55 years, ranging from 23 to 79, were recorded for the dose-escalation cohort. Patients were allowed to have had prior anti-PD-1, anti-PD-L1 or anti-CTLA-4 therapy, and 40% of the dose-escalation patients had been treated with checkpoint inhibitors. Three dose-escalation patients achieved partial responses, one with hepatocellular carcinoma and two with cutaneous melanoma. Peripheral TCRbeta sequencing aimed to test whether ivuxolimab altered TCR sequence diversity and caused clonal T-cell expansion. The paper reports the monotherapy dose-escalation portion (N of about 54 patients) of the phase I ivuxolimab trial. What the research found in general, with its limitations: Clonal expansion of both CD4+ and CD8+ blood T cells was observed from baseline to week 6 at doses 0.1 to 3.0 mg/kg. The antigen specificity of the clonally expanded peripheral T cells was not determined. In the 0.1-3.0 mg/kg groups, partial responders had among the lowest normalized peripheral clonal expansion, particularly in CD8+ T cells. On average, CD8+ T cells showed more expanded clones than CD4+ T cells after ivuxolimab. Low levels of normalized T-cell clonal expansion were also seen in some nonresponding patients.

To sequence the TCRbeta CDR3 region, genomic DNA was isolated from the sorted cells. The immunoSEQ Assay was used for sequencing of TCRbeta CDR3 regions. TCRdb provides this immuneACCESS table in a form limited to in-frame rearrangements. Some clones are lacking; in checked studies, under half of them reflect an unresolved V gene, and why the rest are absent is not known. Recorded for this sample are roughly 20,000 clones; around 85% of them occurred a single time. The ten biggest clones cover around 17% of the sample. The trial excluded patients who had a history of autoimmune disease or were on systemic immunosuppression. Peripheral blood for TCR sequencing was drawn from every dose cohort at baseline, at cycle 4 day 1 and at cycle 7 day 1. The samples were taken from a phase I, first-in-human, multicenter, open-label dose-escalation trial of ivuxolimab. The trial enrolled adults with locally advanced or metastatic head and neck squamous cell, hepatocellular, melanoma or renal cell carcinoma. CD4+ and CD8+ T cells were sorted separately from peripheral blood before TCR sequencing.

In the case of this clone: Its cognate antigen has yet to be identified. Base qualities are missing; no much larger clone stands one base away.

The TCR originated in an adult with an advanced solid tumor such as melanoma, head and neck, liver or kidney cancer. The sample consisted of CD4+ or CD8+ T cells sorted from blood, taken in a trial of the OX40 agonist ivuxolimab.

The DNA is as follows: TGTGCCAGCAGCTTAGGTCAGGGGTCTCAGCCCCAGCATTTT. This codes for CASSLGQGSQPQHF. Recombination connected TRBV7-2 to TRBJ1-5; D gene: possibly TRBD1, on 6 matching bases. Taken from the germline V gene, the CDR1 and CDR2 loops are SGHTA and FQGNSA. The CDR3, from cysteine to phenylalanine, totals 14 residues. Only CDR3 DNA remains: 42 bases, in frame from the first base. Deletion took 1 base off V and 6 bases off J, with a span of 10 bases between the germline ends.